A single sample is the source of the 11 T cell receptor beta chains below, sequenced in a study of CD8+ T cells in alopecia areata. Treatment indicated: oral pan-JAK inhibitor, 5-10 mg twice daily. RNA was extracted and reverse transcribed into cDNA as the sequencing template. Assay used: immunoSEQ multiplex PCR; TCRdb lists only in-frame clones, some missing. The sample gives some 150,000 clones, roughly 50% of which show up once; roughly 17% is in the top ten. The specimen comprised CD4+ T cells sorted from blood, sampled at approximately week 60, from a patient treated with tofacitinib. Source of these receptors: a human donor with alopecia areata.

V gene TRBV29-1 combines with J gene TRBJ1-1; no clear D. The CDR3 is 11 residues long. Between the trimmed V and J ends, which lost 1 base and 3 bases, there was a span of 3 bases. CDR1 and CDR2 from the germline V gene are SQVTM and ANQGSEA. CDR3 sequence reads: CSVEVYTEAFF. DNA for the CDR3: TGCAGCGTTGAAGTATACACTGAAGCTTTCTTT.

The chain has TRBV27 and TRBJ2-2; D is perhaps TRBD1 (5 bases). Germline lookup yields CDR1 MNHEY and CDR2 SMNVEV (reference sequence). V lost 7 bases, J lost 0 bases, and 6 bases lay in between. This CDR3 is built from 13 residues. The CDR3 sequence is CASKGTNTGELFF. The CDR3 nucleotides read TGTGCCAGCAAGGGGACGAACACCGGGGAGCTGTTTTTT.

This clone was seen a few times. V gene TRBV7-9 combines with J gene TRBJ1-4; D perhaps matches TRBD1 (5 bases). Germline V gene sequence: CDR1 SEHNR, CDR2 FQNEAQ (reference sequence). Trimming cost V 5 bases and J 6 bases, with 22 bases left between them. The CDR3 extends over 17 amino acids. DNA of the CDR3: TGTGCCAGCAGCCGTCGAATTTCCGGGACTCTCGATGAAAAACTGTTTTTT. The encoded protein is CASSRRISGTLDEKLFF.

This clone was detected only a few times. V is TRBV28 and J is TRBJ2-3; 7 bases are shared with TRBD1. The J segment lost 10 bases and the V segment lost 3 bases, leaving 4 bases of the junction unmatched. Germline loops: CDR1 MDHEN, CDR2 SYDVKM. The CDR3 loop spans 12 amino acids. CDR3 coding DNA: TGTGCCAGCAGTTTCCCCACAGGGGCGCAGTATTTT. It specifies CASSFPTGAQYF.

The chain uses TRBV27 and TRBJ1-6, with 8 bases aligning to TRBD1. This CDR3 is built from 15 residues. Germline V gene data show CDR1 as MNHEY and CDR2 as SMNVEV (reference sequence). The J segment lost 7 bases and the V segment lost 4 bases, leaving 6 bases of the junction unmatched. The CDR3 nucleotides read TGTGCCAGCAGTTCGAAGACAGGGGCCAATTCACCCCTCCACTTT. It codes for CASSSKTGANSPLHF.

The CDR3 loop is CASSRDSLGTGELFF. The CDR3 DNA sequence: TGTGCCAGCAGCCGGGATAGCCTGGGGACCGGGGAGCTGTTTTTT. V usage is TRBV9 and J usage is TRBJ2-2, with D maybe TRBD2 (5 bases). The CDR3 loop spans 15 amino acids. Trimming left V 4 bases short and J 5 bases short, with 15 bases between. Per the germline V gene, CDR1 is SGDLS and CDR2 is YYNGEE.

This clone was seen a few times. DNA of the CDR3: TGCAGCTTCGACGAGGGCGGGAGTCGGGGAACTGAAGCTTTCTTT. Protein product: CSFDEGGSRGTEAFF. The chain uses TRBV29-1 and TRBJ1-1; D uncertain. The CDR3 contains 15 residues. Per the germline V gene, CDR1 is SQVTM and CDR2 is ANQGSEA. The V and J ends lost 8 bases and 5 bases respectively, with 24 bases between them.

This clone was recorded many times. V usage is TRBV11-2 and J usage is TRBJ2-4; 9 bases align to TRBD1. The J segment lost 5 bases and the V segment lost 6 bases, leaving 2 bases of the junction unmatched. This CDR3 region has 13 residues. From germline, CDR1 is SGHAT and CDR2 FQNNGV. For the CDR3, the DNA is TGTGCCAGCAGAAGGACAGGGGAAAACATTCAGTACTTC. Amino acids: CASRRTGENIQYF.

The chain recombines TRBV10-3 with TRBJ1-1, with 8 bases identical to TRBD1. CDR3 size: 16 residues. Trimming cost V 5 bases and J 4 bases; bases outside gene matches: 12. Germline CDR1 reads ENHRY; CDR2 reads SYGVKD. The CDR3 is CAISSIPSGGITEAFF. The CDR3 nucleotides read TGTGCCATCAGTTCGATACCTTCAGGGGGCATCACTGAAGCTTTCTTT.

This clone was seen a handful of times. The chain couples TRBV2 to TRBJ2-5; 8 bases align to TRBD2. Germline assignment: CDR1 SNHLY and CDR2 FYNNEI. The CDR3 extends over 14 amino acids. The ends lost 4 bases at V and 3 bases at J; junction bases unmatched: 4. CDR3: CASSGGLVKETQYF. DNA of the CDR3: TGTGCCAGCAGTGGGGGACTAGTCAAAGAGACCCAGTACTTC.

This clone was observed a few times. The chain links TRBV5-1 to TRBJ1-1; D gene ambiguous. Trimming removed 0 bases from V and 1 base from J, with 10 bases in between. Looked up from germline, CDR1 is SGHRS and CDR2 is YFSETQ. The CDR3 is 15 residues long. This CDR3 is CASSLGGSKNTEAFF. The CDR3 bases are TGCGCCAGCAGCTTGGGAGGCAGCAAGAACACTGAAGCTTTCTTT.